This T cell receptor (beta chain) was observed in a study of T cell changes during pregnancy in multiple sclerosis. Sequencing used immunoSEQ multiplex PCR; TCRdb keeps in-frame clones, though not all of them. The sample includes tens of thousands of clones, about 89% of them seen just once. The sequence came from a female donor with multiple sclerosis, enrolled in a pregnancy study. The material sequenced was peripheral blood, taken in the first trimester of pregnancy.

This CDR3 is CASSLDNTGGSAEAFF. CDR3 in DNA: TGTGCCAGCAGCTTAGATAATACAGGGGGCTCGGCTGAAGCTTTCTTT. The rearrangement links TRBV11-3 to TRBJ1-1; TRBD1 agrees at 9 bases. Looked up from germline, CDR1 is SGHNT and CDR2 is YENEEA. The CDR3 is made up of 16 amino acids. Germline trimming cut 0 bases from V and 6 bases from J; bases unmatched to any gene: 8.